The 14 T cell receptor beta chains given below trace back to one sample, sequenced in a study of CD8 T cells in ankylosing spondylitis. General observations from the study: For ankylosing spondylitis blood, a TCR beta motif of 7 or 8 highly homologous variants appeared characteristic.

Each CDR3 protein gets one entry after TCRdb re-called the 5' RACE reads with MiXCR. The sample contains fewer than 550,000 distinct CDR3 sequences, about 5.7% of which appear only once. For these TCRs, the target antigens are not known. Sequenced: blood, either unsorted or a sorted T cell fraction (not recorded which). These TCRs come from a male donor with ankylosing spondylitis.

This clonotype has a handful of counts. V gene TRBV30 combines with J gene TRBJ1-2; D is uncertain. The ends were cut back, 4 bases at V and 8 bases at J, with 11 bases in the middle. The CDR3 covers 11 residues. CDR1 and CDR2 from the germline V gene are GTSNPN and SVGIG (reference sequence). CDR3 sequence reads: CAWTPPGGYTF. CDR3 in DNA: TGTGCCTGGACTCCCCCGGGCGGCTACACCTTC.

This clonotype was seen at least ten times. This chain links TRBV4-2 with TRBJ2-3; D might be TRBD2 (6 bases). Germline V gene lookup returns CDR1 LGHNA and CDR2 YNFKEQ. This CDR3 spans 15 amino acids. Trimming shortened V by 3 bases and J by 2 bases, and 12 bases separated the two germline ends. The CDR3 DNA is TGTGCCAGCAGCCAGGGGGGACTCTCCACAGATACGCAGTATTTT. Encoded protein: CASSQGGLSTDTQYF.

This clonotype occurred many times. The chain combines TRBV5-1 with TRBJ2-7, with 7 bases aligning to TRBD2. Germline values: CDR1 SGHRS, CDR2 YFSETQ. CDR3 size: 15 residues. Trimming took 2 bases from V and 4 from J; bases not matched to a gene: 9. The CDR3 is CASSFGGGERYEQYF. The CDR3 region has the DNA TGCGCCAGCAGCTTCGGCGGGGGAGAACGTTACGAGCAGTACTTC.

This clonotype was detected ten times or more. The genes are TRBV12-3 or TRBV12-4 and TRBJ2-1; D is undetermined. CDR3 length: 13 amino acids. Trimming took off 0 bases at V and 8 bases at J, with 8 bases between the two ends. CDR3 DNA sequence: TGTGCCAGCAGTTTAGCTAACAGTCATGAGCAGTTCTTC. Protein product: CASSLANSHEQFF.

Ten or more counts support this clonotype. The chain carries TRBV9 and TRBJ1-5; 7 nucleotides match TRBD1. Germline CDR1 reads SGDLS; CDR2 reads YYNGEE. The J segment lost 5 bases and the V segment lost 0 bases, leaving 5 bases of the junction unmatched. The CDR3 consists of 15 residues. The CDR3 loop is CASSVEPGGDQPQHF. The CDR3 DNA sequence: TGTGCCAGCAGCGTAGAACCAGGGGGGGATCAGCCCCAGCATTTT.

This clonotype has a count of ten or more. The chain carries TRBV18 and TRBJ1-1, with D hard to call. The germline CDR1 and CDR2 sequences are KGHSH and LQKENI. This CDR3 has 13 amino acids. V shed 6 bases and J shed 1 base, with 9 bases lying between them. The CDR3 region has the DNA TGTGCCAGCTCCCACTCAGGGAACACTGAAGCTTTCTTT. This sequence encodes CASSHSGNTEAFF.

This clonotype was counted a few times. The CDR3 nucleotides read TGTGCCAGCAGCCAAGATCTCGCCCATTACTCTGGGGCCAACGTCCTGACTTTC. Its translation is CASSQDLAHYSGANVLTF. V usage is TRBV4-2 and J usage is TRBJ2-6; D gene unclear. The ends were cut back, 0 bases at V and 0 bases at J, with 12 bases in the middle. The CDR3 loop spans 18 amino acids. The germline V gene has CDR1 LGHNA and CDR2 YNFKEQ.

This clonotype was counted many times. The CDR3 bases are TGTGCCAGCAGCTTATATCTGGGGGCGGCGTGGGCTTTCTTT. The encoded protein is CASSLYLGAAWAFF. The genes are TRBV11-2 and TRBJ1-1; TRBD1 might be the D (6 bases). This CDR3 region has 14 residues. Trimming removed 2 bases from V and 11 bases from J, with 18 bases in between. Germline CDR1 is SGHAT and CDR2 is FQNNGV.

This clonotype has ten or more counts. The chain is built from TRBV11-1 and TRBJ1-1, with D unresolved. This CDR3 contains 13 residues. Germline CDR1 SGHAT, CDR2 FQDESV (reference sequence). The ends were cut back, 2 bases at V and 1 base at J, with 5 bases in the middle. The CDR3: CASSLLSNTEAFF. The CDR3 region has the DNA TGTGCCAGCAGCTTATTATCGAACACTGAAGCTTTCTTT.

There are many counts of this clonotype. The CDR3 DNA reads as TGTGCCATCAGTGATAGTGACCTCACAGATACGCAGTATTTT. Protein: CAISDSDLTDTQYF. This sequence joins TRBV10-3 and TRBJ2-3, with D unclear. V lost 3 bases to trimming and J lost 2 bases, with 9 bases between them. This CDR3 is built from 14 residues. Germline V gene sequence: CDR1 ENHRY, CDR2 SYGVKD.

This clonotype has a count of ten or more. The chain combines TRBV5-1 with TRBJ1-4; D is perhaps TRBD1 (5 bases). The CDR3 has 13 amino acids. Trimming shortened V by 4 bases and J by 4 bases, and 8 bases separated the two germline ends. Per the germline V gene, CDR1 is SGHRS and CDR2 is YFSETQ. CDR3: CASSDSSNEKLFF. The CDR3 region has the DNA TGCGCCAGCAGCGACAGTAGTAATGAAAAACTGTTTTTT.

Ten or more counts support this clonotype. This chain uses TRBV7-2 with TRBJ1-1; TRBD1 is a possible D gene (6 bases). Germline lookup yields CDR1 SGHTA and CDR2 FQGNSA. CDR3 length: 14 residues. Deletions cut 0 bases from V and 8 bases from J, with 13 bases between. CDR3 nucleotides: TGTGCCAGCAGCTTAGCGAGGGGGAACTCGGAAGCTTTCTTT. This sequence encodes CASSLARGNSEAFF.

There are many counts of this clonotype. This CDR3 is CASSQGQGQETQYF. The CDR3 region has the DNA TGTGCCAGCAGCCAGGGACAGGGGCAAGAGACCCAGTACTTC. V gene TRBV5-6 combines with J gene TRBJ2-5, with TRBD1 identical over 10 bases. The CDR3 runs to 14 residues. V lost 4 bases to trimming and J lost 2 bases; unmatched junction nucleotides: 2. Germline CDR1 is SGHDT and CDR2 is YYEEEE.

In its sample, this clonotype was seen many times. This chain connects TRBV28 to TRBJ2-5, with D maybe TRBD1 (6 bases). The ends were cut back, 6 bases at V and 4 bases at J, with 12 bases in the middle. Per the germline V gene, CDR1 is MDHEN and CDR2 is SYDVKM. The CDR3 is made up of 13 amino acids. CDR3 sequence: CASRTQGVETQYF. CDR3 DNA sequence: TGTGCCAGCAGAACACAGGGAGTAGAGACCCAGTACTTC. The full variable domain, with the rest looked up from reference TRBV28 and TRBJ2-5, is DVKVTQSSRYLVKRTGEKVFLECVQDMDHENMFWYRQDPGLGLRLIYFSYDVKMKEKGDIPEGYSVSREKKERFSLILESASTNQTSMYLCASRTQGVETQYFGPGTRLLVL.